Listed here is a single T cell receptor beta chain. This entry belongs to a study of blood T cell repertoires in COVID-19. About the study: The study drew acute and convalescent COVID-19 samples from the United States, Italy and Spain. The analysed material was cDNA or gDNA that came from T cells, B-cell-depleted T cells, or PBMCs.

V trimming: 3 bases; J trimming: 10 bases; junction bases outside the gene matches: 9. The CDR3 totals 16 residues. Looked up from germline, CDR1 is MDHEN and CDR2 is SYDVKM. In the original workflow: Amplifying reference gene primers gave estimates of nucleated cell counts. This table comes from immunoSEQ multiplex PCR, and its TCRdb copy is limited to in-frame clones, with some not included. The V and J calls and clone size come from that table; D and trimming were worked out from the DNA. Altogether 210,000 or so clones are present, about 90% being singletons, with the ten largest covering under 1.5%.

The specimen sequenced was peripheral blood. The J gene is TRBJ2-1, the V gene TRBV28; 13 bases align to TRBD2. This TCR came from a man aged 30-40 years with acute or convalescent COVID-19. The CDR3 sequence is CASSFARTSGGKEQFF. CDR3 coding DNA: TGTGCCAGCAGTTTCGCTCGGACTAGCGGGGGCAAGGAGCAGTTCTTC.